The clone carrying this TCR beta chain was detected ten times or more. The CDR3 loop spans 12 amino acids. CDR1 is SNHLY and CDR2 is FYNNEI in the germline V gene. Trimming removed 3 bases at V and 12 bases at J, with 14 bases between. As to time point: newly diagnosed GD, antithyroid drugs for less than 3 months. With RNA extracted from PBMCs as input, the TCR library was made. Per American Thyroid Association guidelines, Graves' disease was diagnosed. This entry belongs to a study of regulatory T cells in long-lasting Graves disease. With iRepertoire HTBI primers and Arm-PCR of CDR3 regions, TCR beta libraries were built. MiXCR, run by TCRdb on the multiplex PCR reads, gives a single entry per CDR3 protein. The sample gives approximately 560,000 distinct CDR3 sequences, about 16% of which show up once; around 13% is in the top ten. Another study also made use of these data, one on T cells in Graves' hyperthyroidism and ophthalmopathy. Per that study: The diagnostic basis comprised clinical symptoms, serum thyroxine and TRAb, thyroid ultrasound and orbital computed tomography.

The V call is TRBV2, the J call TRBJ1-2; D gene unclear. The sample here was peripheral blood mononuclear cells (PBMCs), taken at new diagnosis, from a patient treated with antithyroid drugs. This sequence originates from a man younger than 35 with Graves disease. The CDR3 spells CASSDRTARHTF. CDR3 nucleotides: TGTGCCAGCAGTGATCGGACGGCGCGGCACACCTTC.